What follows describes a single TCR beta chain. The clone's antigen remains unknown. Reads for this sample came from a NextSeq 550. The Human TCR Profiling Kit (MiLaboratory) was used to make UMI-labeled 5' RACE TRB cDNA libraries. cDNA synthesis used the entire amount of extracted RNA, and PCR amplification then used the entire amount of cDNA produced. Libraries were prepared in parallel with an identical number of PCR cycles. The published analysis was carried out like this. With a minimum of two reads required per UMI, MIGEC and MiXCR pulled out about 50,000 +/- 10,000 unique UMI-labeled TRB cDNA molecules from each library. Each library averaged about 37,000 +/- 9,700 functional in-frame TRB CDR3 nucleotide clonotypes without stop codons. After each sample was downsampled to 5000 UMI-labeled TRB molecules, VDJtools was used to calculate diversity metrics such as normalized Shannon-Wiener and Chao1. VDJtools computed clonotype-size-weighted physicochemical properties of the central five CDR3 residues: interaction energy, strength, volume and Kidera factor 4. With the reads reprocessed by TCRdb, a single entry stands for each CDR3 protein sequence and no DNA is reported. The V and J calls and clone size come from TCRdb's table, not from the authors' own analysis. The sample table on file contains 69,000 or so distinct CDR3 sequences. Approximately 1.5% of the sample belongs to the ten largest clones.

According to the germline V gene (reference sequence), CDR1 reads DFQATT and CDR2 reads SNEGSKA. Including the terminal cysteine and phenylalanine, the CDR3 comprises 13 residues. Only the protein sequence is given. The data stem from a study of CXCR3-negative and CXCR3-positive naive CD8 T cells (dated by TCRdb to the late 2010s). Background on the whole study: In total, roughly 130 million TRB reads were obtained, corresponding to roughly 1.5 +/- 0.3 million reads per library. Data from 11 donors, pooled across two independent experiments, went into the diversity and physicochemical repertoire analyses. Naive subsets from 5 or 6 donors and memory cells from 3 donors were included in the TRBV-TRBJ cluster analysis.

The paper as a whole reports these results and caveats: Because surface CD5, which is linked to self-reactivity in mice, was comparable between the naive subsets, TCR interaction strength was also inferred from TRB CDR3 physicochemical properties. Naive CXCR3-negative and CXCR3-positive cells from the same donor showed similar TRBV-TRBJ usage, whereas memory cells showed distinct patterns. Freshly isolated PBMCs were used for most assays because CXCR3 expression went down partially after cryopreservation. Both naive subsets had comparably high repertoire diversity, while memory CD8+ T cells had much lower repertoire diversity. Compared with CXCR3-negative naive cells, CXCR3-positive naive cells had TRB CDR3s with higher hydrophobicity (lower Kidera factor 4), lower energy, and higher strength and volume indices.

For each CD8+ T cell subset, flow sorting was done in triplicate, and 310,000 or so cells per subset went directly into RLT lysis buffer. To exclude memory contaminants, naive CD8+ T cells were stringently defined as CD45RO-CCR7+CD27+CD95-. Peripheral blood mononuclear cells were isolated from buffy coats using standard density gradient centrifugation. Naive CXCR3-negative and CXCR3-positive CD8+ T cells were flow-sorted on a FACSAria III. Total RNA was extracted from sorted cells using an RNeasy Mini Kit. The clonotype comes from a human donor in good health. Some clones in this sample may be carry-over from other donors' samples. The rearranged chain carries TRBV20-1 and TRBJ2-1; TCRdb designates TRBD2, a call that cannot be tested without DNA. Input material: naive CXCR3- CD8+ T cells from blood. This specimen's cell subset or site label, per the study, means: CD45RO-CCR7+CD27+CD95- naive CD8+ T cells lacking CXCR3 (TNR3-). The CDR3 loop reads CSARGLAGNEQFF.